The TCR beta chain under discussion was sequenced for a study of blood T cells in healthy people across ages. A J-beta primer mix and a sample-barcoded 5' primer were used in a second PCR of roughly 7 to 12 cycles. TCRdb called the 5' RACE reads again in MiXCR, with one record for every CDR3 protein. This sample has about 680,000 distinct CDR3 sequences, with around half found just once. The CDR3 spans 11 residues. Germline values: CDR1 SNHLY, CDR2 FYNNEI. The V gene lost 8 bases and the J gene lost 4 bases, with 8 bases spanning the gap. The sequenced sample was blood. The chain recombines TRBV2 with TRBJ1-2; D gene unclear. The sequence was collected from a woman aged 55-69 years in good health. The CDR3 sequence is CASWGIYGYTF. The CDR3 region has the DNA TGTGCCAGCTGGGGAATCTATGGCTACACCTTC.